One T cell receptor beta chain is described in this entry. Its antigen is not identified. TCRdb passed the 5' RACE reads through MiXCR, listing each CDR3 protein once. The sample holds approximately 600,000 distinct CDR3 sequences, approximately 9.6% seen once. CDR3 length: 13 residues. With 3 bases clipped from V and 6 bases from J, the junction kept 4 bases outside the gene matches. CDR1 and CDR2 (germline): SGHAT, FQNNGV. The data were obtained in a study of identical twins. General observations from the study: There were fewer insertions in abundant cord blood beta clonotypes, but memory repertoires showed no such pattern. Because invariant MAIT and iNKT cells could be present, zero-insertion analyses could be partly confounded. Out-of-frame alpha sequences common to twins exhibited a surplus of low generation probability.

This same sample was also part of a study on yellow fever vaccine responses in identical twins.

The sequence was obtained from a woman between 18 and 30 years old in good health. The sample taken for sequencing was PBMCs. The V gene is TRBV11-2, the J gene TRBJ2-7; 8 bases are shared with TRBD2. The CDR3, as DNA: TGTGCCAGCAGCTTCGGGACTAGTATCGAGCAGTACTTC. Translating gives CASSFGTSIEQYF.